The rows below give T cell receptor beta chains drawn from one sample of a study of T-cell reconstitution after alpha-beta-depleted transplantation in children. TCRdb ran MiXCR on the PCR reads and lists one entry per CDR3 protein. Of approximately 220,000 distinct CDR3 sequences listed, approximately 17% are singletons. The sample in question was PBMCs, mostly from graft donor cells, obtained 360 days after TCRalphabeta/CD19-depleted stem cell transplant. Receptor source: a male patient between 2 and 10 years old who had a stem cell transplant for acute lymphoblastic leukemia, so the T cells may come from the graft donor. The CDR3 runs from the conserved cysteine through the conserved F or W. The D gene is left open where the match is weak. Clone size is given for some rows only: seen once, a few or many times, or a class if the clone is expanded.

cdr3_length	j_call	v_call	clone_size	d_call	cdr3_nt	cdr3_aa
12	TRBJ2-7	TRBV5-1	-	-	TGCGCCAGCAAGTCACCCGGGAACGAGCAGTACTTC	CASKSPGNEQYF
14	TRBJ2-1	TRBV20-1	few	-	TGCAGTGCTAGAGATTGGAACTTGCAAAATGAGCAGTTCTTC	CSARDWNLQNEQFF
13	TRBJ1-2	TRBV20-1	few	-	TGCAGTGCTAGAGATGCCGAGGAATATGGCTACACCTTC	CSARDAEEYGYTF
14	TRBJ2-5	TRBV18	many	-	TGTGCCAGCTCACCACCGGCCCTACAAGAGACCCAGTACTTC	CASSPPALQETQYF
17	TRBJ2-6	TRBV4-1	many	TRBD1	TGCGCCAGCAGCCAAGAACAGGGGCCCGAATGGGACAACGTCCTGACTTTC	CASSQEQGPEWDNVLTF
14	TRBJ2-2	TRBV10-1	many	-	TGCGCCAGCAGACAAAACAGGGTAACCGGGGAGCTGTTTTTT	CASRQNRVTGELFF
13	TRBJ2-7	TRBV27	-	TRBD1	TGTGCCAGCAGTGATGGGGACAGTAACGAGCAGTACTTC	CASSDGDSNEQYF
13	TRBJ2-1	TRBV27	-	-	TGTGCCAGCAGTTTAGAGGGTGTGGATGAGCAGTTCTTC	CASSLEGVDEQFF
13	TRBJ2-7	TRBV13	many	-	TGTGCCAGCAGCTCGACCCACACCTACGAGCAGTACTTC	CASSSTHTYEQYF
16	TRBJ1-3	TRBV4-1	once	-	TGCGCCAGCAGCCAAAGTCCCTGGGGTCCTGGAAACACCATATATTTT	CASSQSPWGPGNTIYF
13	TRBJ1-5	TRBV7-2	-	-	TGTGCCAGCAGCTTCGGTGAAGGCGAGCCCCAGCATTTT	CASSFGEGEPQHF
15	TRBJ2-1	TRBV11-2	few	TRBD1	TGTGCCAGCAGCATTAGTAGGACAGGGGTCAATGAGCAGTTCTTC	CASSISRTGVNEQFF
12	TRBJ2-5	TRBV2	many	-	TGTGCCAGCAGGCTAGGACAAGAGACCCAGTACTTC	CASRLGQETQYF
16	TRBJ2-1	TRBV7-2	-	TRBD2	TGTGCCAGCAGCGCCAGGACTAGCGGGGGGTACAATGAGCAGTTCTTC	CASSARTSGGYNEQFF
14	TRBJ2-1	TRBV28	few	-	TGTGCCAGCAGTTCCACTCCGGGACCCAAGGTGGAGTTCTTC	CASSSTPGPKVEFF
13	TRBJ2-7	TRBV12-3/TRBV12-4	few	TRBD2	TGTGCCAGCAGGGGGGGGGAGGCCTACGAGCAGTACTTC	CASRGGEAYEQYF
14	TRBJ1-1	TRBV12-3/TRBV12-4	few	-	TGTGCCAGCAGTTCGATCAGCGGATCCACTGAAGCTTTCTTT	CASSSISGSTEAFF
15	TRBJ2-7	TRBV4-3	few	-	TGCGCCAGCAGCCAAGACATTCGGGTGGACCACGAGCAGTACTTC	CASSQDIRVDHEQYF
15	TRBJ1-4	TRBV6-5	many	-	TGTGCCAGCGGCTCCCCCGGACGGTCTAATGAAAAACTGTTTTTT	CASGSPGRSNEKLFF
14	TRBJ2-1	TRBV4-3	-	TRBD2	TGCGCCAGCAGCCAGTCAAAGCGGGAGAATGAGCAGTTCTTC	CASSQSKRENEQFF
14	TRBJ2-3	TRBV20-1	-	TRBD2	TGCAGTGCTTTTAGCGGGAGGTCTCCAGATACGCAGTATTTT	CSAFSGRSPDTQYF
15	TRBJ2-5	TRBV7-6	-	-	TGTGCCAGCAGCTTATTTGGGGGGCCGGGGGAGACCCAGTACTTC	CASSLFGGPGETQYF
16	TRBJ2-1	TRBV7-9	few	TRBD1	TGTGCCAGCAGCCCACGTGGACAGGGGTTATACAATGAGCAGTTCTTC	CASSPRGQGLYNEQFF
16	TRBJ2-2	TRBV29-1	few	TRBD2	TGCAGCGTTGTACTAGCGGGAGAGGCGAACACCGGGGAGCTGTTTTTT	CSVVLAGEANTGELFF
15	TRBJ2-2	TRBV20-1	-	TRBD1	TGCAGTGCTAGGCCGGGACAGCTGAACACCGGGGAGCTGTTTTTT	CSARPGQLNTGELFF
15	TRBJ2-7	TRBV11-2	-	TRBD1	TGTGCCAGCAGCTTAGCCCGGACAGGGGTCCACGAGCAGTACTTC	CASSLARTGVHEQYF
17	TRBJ2-2	TRBV4-3	-	TRBD1	TGCGCCAGCAGCCAAGATCGGGGGACAGGGTACACCGGGGAGCTGTTTTTT	CASSQDRGTGYTGELFF
14	TRBJ1-5	TRBV3-1	-	-	TGTGCCAGCAGCCAAGATAACCGCAATCAGCCCCAGCATTTT	CASSQDNRNQPQHF
16	TRBJ2-2	TRBV7-9	-	-	TGTGCCAGCACCAAGGACAGCCACACGAACACCGGGGAGCTGTTTTTT	CASTKDSHTNTGELFF
16	TRBJ1-2	TRBV16	-	-	TGTGCCAGCAGCCATCCCACCCAAATTTACGTCTATGGCTACACCTTC	CASSHPTQIYVYGYTF
16	TRBJ2-1	TRBV18	few	-	TGTGCCAGCTCACCATTGGGGACGGGGACCTACAATGAGCAGTTCTTC	CASSPLGTGTYNEQFF
16	TRBJ2-1	TRBV12-3/TRBV12-4	-	TRBD1	TGTGCCAGCAGTGGGGACAGGGGAACGGACTACAATGAGCAGTTCTTC	CASSGDRGTDYNEQFF
23	TRBJ2-6	TRBV12-3/TRBV12-4	many	TRBD2	TGTGCCAGCAGTTTGAGAGAAGGACTAGCGGGGGGTATATCCCACTCTGGGGCCAACGTCCTGACTTTC	CASSLREGLAGGISHSGANVLTF
19	TRBJ2-4	TRBV4-3	-	TRBD1	TGCGCCAGCAGCCAAGATCGACAGGGGGCCTCCTTAGCCAAAAACATTCAGTACTTC	CASSQDRQGASLAKNIQYF
14	TRBJ2-7	TRBV6-4	-	TRBD1	TGTGCCAGCAGTGCCGACAGGGGGCCTTACGAGCAGTACTTC	CASSADRGPYEQYF
13	TRBJ2-5	TRBV5-4	-	-	TGTGCCAGCAGCTTGGAGTTCCGAGAGACCCAGTACTTC	CASSLEFRETQYF
12	TRBJ2-7	TRBV7-2	-	TRBD2	TGTGCCAGCAGCGTAGCGGGCTACGAGCAGTACTTC	CASSVAGYEQYF
16	TRBJ1-1	TRBV15	many	TRBD1	TGTGCCACCAGCTCTACAGGGGGCATTAGGGACACTGAAGCTTTCTTT	CATSSTGGIRDTEAFF
16	TRBJ2-4	TRBV5-8	-	-	TGTGCCAGCAGCTTGAGTAGTCCCAGGGCCAAAAACATTCAGTACTTC	CASSLSSPRAKNIQYF
13	TRBJ2-2	TRBV29-1	many	-	TGCAGCGTGGGGGGCACCGTCACCGGGGAGCTGTTTTTT	CSVGGTVTGELFF
14	TRBJ2-7	TRBV28	-	-	TGTGCCAGCAAGAGAGTGGCGGGACTCTACGAGCAGTACTTC	CASKRVAGLYEQYF
15	TRBJ1-6	TRBV14	-	-	TGTGCCAGCAGCCAAGTTGTGGGACCGAATTCACCCCTCCACTTT	CASSQVVGPNSPLHF
13	TRBJ2-2	TRBV24-1	many	-	TGTGCCACCGGGGATAGTAGGGCCGGGGAGCTGTTTTTT	CATGDSRAGELFF
15	TRBJ2-5	TRBV29-1	few	-	TGCAGCGTGGAAGGTGGGGGTGCGGACCAAGAGACCCAGTACTTC	CSVEGGGADQETQYF
16	TRBJ1-1	TRBV10-1	-	TRBD1	TGCGCCAGCAGCCCAGGGGGGGGCCGCCGGAACACTGAAGCTTTCTTT	CASSPGGGRRNTEAFF